The clone carrying this TCR beta chain has just a few counts. The antigen is undetermined. This record comes from a study of vaccination and CD4 T cells after COVID-19. About the study: Each individual in the study obtained two doses of BNT162b2 or mRNA-1273 vaccine.

Sequencing of cultured CD4+ T cell DNA used the Oncomine TCR Beta short-read assay. Extraction of genomic DNA was performed on cultured CD4+ T cells. TCRdb reprocessed the PCR reads via MiXCR and lists one record per CDR3 protein. The sample comprises over 20,000 distinct CDR3 sequences, 40% to 50% of which are singletons, and 19% rests with the top ten. Indicated treatment: approximately 11-day PBMC culture with coronavirus spike peptide pools or control peptides (ViraFEST assay). The input for sequencing was CD4+ T cells from blood, cultured in vitro, taken before SARS-CoV-2 vaccination. This clonotype was obtained from a human donor who received a COVID-19 vaccine.

CDR3 sequence: CSARDVRRGGPDYEQYF. The CDR3 nucleotides are TGCAGTGCTAGAGATGTCCGGCGGGGGGGACCCGACTACGAGCAGTACTTC. The rearrangement uses TRBV20-1 and TRBJ2-7; the match to TRBD2 covers 9 bases. CDR1 is DFQATT, CDR2 SNEGSKA, per germline (reference sequence). V was clipped by 0 bases and J by 3 bases; unmatched bases: 12. The CDR3 extends over 17 amino acids.